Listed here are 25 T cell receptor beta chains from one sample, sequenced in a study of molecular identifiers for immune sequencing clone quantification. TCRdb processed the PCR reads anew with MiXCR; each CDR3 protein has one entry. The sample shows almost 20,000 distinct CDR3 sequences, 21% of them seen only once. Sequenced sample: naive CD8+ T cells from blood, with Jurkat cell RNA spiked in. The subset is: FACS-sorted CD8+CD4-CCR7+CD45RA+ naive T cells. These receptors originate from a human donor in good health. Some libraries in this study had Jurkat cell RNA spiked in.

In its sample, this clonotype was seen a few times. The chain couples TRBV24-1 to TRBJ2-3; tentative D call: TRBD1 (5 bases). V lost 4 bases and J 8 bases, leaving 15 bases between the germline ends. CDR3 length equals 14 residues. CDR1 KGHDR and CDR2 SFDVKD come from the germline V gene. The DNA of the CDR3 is TGTGCCACCAGTGAAGGGGTCTCTCGAGGTACGCAGTATTTT. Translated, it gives CATSEGVSRGTQYF.

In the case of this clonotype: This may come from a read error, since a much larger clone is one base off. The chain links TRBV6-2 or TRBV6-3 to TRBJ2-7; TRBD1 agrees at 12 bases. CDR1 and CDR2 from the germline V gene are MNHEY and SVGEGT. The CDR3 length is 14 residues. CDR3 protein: CASSYTGTGGEQCF. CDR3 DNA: TGTGCCAGCAGTTACACCGGGACAGGGGGCGAGCAGTGCTTC.

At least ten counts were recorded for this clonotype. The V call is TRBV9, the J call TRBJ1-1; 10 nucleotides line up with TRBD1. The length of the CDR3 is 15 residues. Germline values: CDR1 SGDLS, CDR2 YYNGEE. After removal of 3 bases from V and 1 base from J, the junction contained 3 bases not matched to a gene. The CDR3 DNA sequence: TGTGCCAGCAGCGAAGGGGACAGGGGGAACACTGAAGCTTTCTTT. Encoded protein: CASSEGDRGNTEAFF.

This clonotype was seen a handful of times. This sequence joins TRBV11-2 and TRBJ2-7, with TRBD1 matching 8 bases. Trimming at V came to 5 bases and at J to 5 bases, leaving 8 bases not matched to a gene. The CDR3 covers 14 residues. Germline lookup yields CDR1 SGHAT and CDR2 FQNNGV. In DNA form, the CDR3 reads TGTGCCAGCAGCCCCGGACAGGGACGCGACGAGCAGTACTTC. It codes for CASSPGQGRDEQYF.

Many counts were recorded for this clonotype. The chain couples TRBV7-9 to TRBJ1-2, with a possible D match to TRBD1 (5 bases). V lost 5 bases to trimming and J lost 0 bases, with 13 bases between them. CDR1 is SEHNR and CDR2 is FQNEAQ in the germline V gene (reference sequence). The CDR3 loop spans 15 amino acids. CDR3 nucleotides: TGTGCCAGCAGCCCCCGGGACCTACCTAACTATGGCTACACCTTC. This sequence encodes CASSPRDLPNYGYTF. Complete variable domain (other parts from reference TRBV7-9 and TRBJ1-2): DTGVSQNPRHKITKRGQNVTFRCDPISEHNRLYWYRQTLGQGPEFLTYFQNEAQLEKSRLLSDRFSAERPKGSFSTLEIQRTEQGDSAMYLCASSPRDLPNYGYTFGSGTRLTVV.

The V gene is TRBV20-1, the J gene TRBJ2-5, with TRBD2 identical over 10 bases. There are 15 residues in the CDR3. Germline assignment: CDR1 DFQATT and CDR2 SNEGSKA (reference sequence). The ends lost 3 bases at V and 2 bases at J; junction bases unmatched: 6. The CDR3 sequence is CSASPLAGEQETQYF. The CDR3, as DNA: TGCAGTGCTAGTCCCCTAGCGGGAGAACAAGAGACCCAGTACTTC.

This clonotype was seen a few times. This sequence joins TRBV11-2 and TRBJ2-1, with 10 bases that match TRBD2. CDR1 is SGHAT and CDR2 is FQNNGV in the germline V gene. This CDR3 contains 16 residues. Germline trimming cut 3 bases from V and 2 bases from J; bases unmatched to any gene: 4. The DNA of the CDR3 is TGTGCCAGCAGCTTGACTAGCGGGTACGCCTACAATGAGCAGTTCTTC. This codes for CASSLTSGYAYNEQFF.

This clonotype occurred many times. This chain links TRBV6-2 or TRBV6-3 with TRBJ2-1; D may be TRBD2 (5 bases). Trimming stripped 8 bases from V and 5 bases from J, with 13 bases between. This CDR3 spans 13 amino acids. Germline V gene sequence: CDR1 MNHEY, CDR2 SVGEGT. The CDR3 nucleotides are TGTGCCAGCCCCCTCTCGAGGGACAATGAGCAGTTCTTC. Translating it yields CASPLSRDNEQFF.

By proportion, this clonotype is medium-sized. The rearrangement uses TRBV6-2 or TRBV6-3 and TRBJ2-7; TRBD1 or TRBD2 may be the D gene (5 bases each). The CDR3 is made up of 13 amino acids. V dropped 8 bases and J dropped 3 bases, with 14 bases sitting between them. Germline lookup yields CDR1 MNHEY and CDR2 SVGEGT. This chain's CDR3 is CASWDRPLYEQYF. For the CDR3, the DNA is TGTGCCAGCTGGGACCGACCCCTCTACGAGCAGTACTTC.

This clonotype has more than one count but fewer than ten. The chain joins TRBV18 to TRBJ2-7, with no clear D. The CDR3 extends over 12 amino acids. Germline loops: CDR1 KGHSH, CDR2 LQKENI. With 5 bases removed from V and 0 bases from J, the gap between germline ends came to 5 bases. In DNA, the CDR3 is TGTGCCAGCTCAGTCAACTCCTACGAGCAGTACTTC. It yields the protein CASSVNSYEQYF.

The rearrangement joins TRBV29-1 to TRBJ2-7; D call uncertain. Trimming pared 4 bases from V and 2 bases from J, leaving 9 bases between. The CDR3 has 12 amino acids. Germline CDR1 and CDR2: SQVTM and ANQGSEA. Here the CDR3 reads CSVVETTYEQYF. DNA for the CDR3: TGCAGCGTTGTTGAGACCACCTACGAGCAGTACTTC.

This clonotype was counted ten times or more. Written as DNA, the CDR3 is TGTGCCAGCAGTTCCCCAGGGGTCTCCTACAATGAGCAGTTCTTC. Encoded protein: CASSSPGVSYNEQFF. V is TRBV28 and J is TRBJ2-1; D may be TRBD1 (6 bases). Trimming left V 4 bases short and J 0 bases short, with 10 bases between. Looked up from germline, CDR1 is MDHEN and CDR2 is SYDVKM. The CDR3 is made up of 15 amino acids.

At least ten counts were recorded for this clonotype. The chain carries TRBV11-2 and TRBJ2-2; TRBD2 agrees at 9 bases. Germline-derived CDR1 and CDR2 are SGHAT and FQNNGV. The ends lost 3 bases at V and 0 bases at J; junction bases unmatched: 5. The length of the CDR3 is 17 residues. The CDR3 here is CASSFPRGGANTGELFF. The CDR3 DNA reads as TGTGCCAGCAGCTTCCCTCGCGGGGGGGCGAACACCGGGGAGCTGTTTTTT.

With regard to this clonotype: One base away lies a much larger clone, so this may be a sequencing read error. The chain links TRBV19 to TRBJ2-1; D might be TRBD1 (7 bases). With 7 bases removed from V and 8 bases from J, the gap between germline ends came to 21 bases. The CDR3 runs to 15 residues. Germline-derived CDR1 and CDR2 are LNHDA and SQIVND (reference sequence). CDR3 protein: CASKVAGQLYDEQFF. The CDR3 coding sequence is TGTGCCAGTAAAGTGGCGGGACAGCTTTACGATGAGCAGTTCTTC.

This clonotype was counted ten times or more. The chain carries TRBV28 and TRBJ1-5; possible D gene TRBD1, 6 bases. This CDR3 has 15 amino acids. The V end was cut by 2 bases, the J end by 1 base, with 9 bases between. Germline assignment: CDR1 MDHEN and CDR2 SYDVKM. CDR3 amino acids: CASSLPGGSNQPQHF. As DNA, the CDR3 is TGTGCCAGCAGTTTACCGGGGGGCAGCAATCAGCCCCAGCATTTT.

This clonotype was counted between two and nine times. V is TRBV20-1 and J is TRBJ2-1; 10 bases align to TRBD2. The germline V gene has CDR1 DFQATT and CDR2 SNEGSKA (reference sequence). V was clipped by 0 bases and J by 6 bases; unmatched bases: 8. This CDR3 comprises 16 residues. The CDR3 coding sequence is TGCAGTGCTAGAGATCCGGGACTAGCGAACTTCAATGAGCAGTTCTTC. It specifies CSARDPGLANFNEQFF.

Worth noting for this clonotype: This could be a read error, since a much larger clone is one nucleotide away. The CDR3 here is CASSSPSGMTSWPYNEQFF. CDR3 DNA: TGTGCCAGCAGCTCCCCCTCCGGTATGACTAGCTGGCCCTACAATGAGCAGTTCTTC. V usage is TRBV11-2 and J usage is TRBJ2-1, with 7 bases that match TRBD2. Germline values: CDR1 SGHAT, CDR2 FQNNGV. CDR3 length: 19 amino acids. The trim removed 4 bases at V and 2 bases at J, leaving 17 bases unmatched.

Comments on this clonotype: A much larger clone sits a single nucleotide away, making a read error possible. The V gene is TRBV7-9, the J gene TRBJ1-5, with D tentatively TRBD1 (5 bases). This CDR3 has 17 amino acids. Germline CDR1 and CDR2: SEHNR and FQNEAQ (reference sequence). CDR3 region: CAGSFTAKGTSNQPQHF. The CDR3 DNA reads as TGTGCCGGCAGCTTCACAGCGAAGGGGACTAGCAATCAGCCCCAGCATTTT.

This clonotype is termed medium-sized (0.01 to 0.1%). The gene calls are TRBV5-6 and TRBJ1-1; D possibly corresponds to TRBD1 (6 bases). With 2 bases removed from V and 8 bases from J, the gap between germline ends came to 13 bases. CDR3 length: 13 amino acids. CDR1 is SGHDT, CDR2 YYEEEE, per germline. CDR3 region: CASSFWGGQEAFF. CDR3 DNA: TGTGCCAGCAGCTTCTGGGGGGGCCAGGAAGCTTTCTTT. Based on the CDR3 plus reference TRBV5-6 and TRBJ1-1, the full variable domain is DAGVTQSPTHLIKTRGQQVTLRCSPKSGHDTVSWYQQALGQGPQFIFQYYEEEERQRGNFPDRFSGHQFPNYSSELNVNALLLGDSALYLCASSFWGGQEAFFGQGTRLTVV.

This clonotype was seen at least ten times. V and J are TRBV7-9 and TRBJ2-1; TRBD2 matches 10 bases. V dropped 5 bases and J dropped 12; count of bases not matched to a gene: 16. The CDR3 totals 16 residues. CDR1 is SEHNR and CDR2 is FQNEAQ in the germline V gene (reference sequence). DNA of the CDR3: TGTGCCAGCAGCCAAGGGGGGACTAGCGCGAGCATCGGGCAGTTCTTC. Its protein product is CASSQGGTSASIGQFF.

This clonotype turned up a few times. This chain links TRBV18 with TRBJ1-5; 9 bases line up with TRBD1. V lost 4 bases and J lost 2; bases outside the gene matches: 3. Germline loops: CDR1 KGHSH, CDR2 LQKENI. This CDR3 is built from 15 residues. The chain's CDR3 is CASSLGQGGNQPQHF. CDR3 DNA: TGTGCCAGCTCACTGGGACAGGGAGGCAATCAGCCCCAGCATTTT.

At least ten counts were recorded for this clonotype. CDR3 protein: CASSQDRQGRGSNQPQHF. CDR3 nucleotides: TGCGCCAGCAGCCAAGACCGACAGGGGCGGGGTAGCAATCAGCCCCAGCATTTT. V gene TRBV4-3 combines with J gene TRBJ1-5; 8 bases are shared with TRBD1. CDR1 and CDR2 (germline): LGHNA, YSLEER. J was trimmed by 0 bases and V by 0 bases; bases with no gene match: 7. The CDR3 has 18 amino acids.

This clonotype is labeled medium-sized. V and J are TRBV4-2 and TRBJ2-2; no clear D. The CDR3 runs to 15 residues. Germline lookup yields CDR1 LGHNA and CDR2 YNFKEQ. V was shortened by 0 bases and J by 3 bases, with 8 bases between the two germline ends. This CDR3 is CASSQDAGYTGELFF. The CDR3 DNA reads TGTGCCAGCAGCCAAGATGCCGGGTACACCGGGGAGCTGTTTTTT.

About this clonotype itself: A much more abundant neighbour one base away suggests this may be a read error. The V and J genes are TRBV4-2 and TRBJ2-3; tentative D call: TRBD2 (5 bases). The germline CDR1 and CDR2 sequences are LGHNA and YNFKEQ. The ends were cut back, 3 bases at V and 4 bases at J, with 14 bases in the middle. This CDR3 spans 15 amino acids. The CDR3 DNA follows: TGTGCCAGCAGCCACCACGGGGAGAATTCAGATACGCAGTATTTT. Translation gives CASSHHGENSDTQYF.

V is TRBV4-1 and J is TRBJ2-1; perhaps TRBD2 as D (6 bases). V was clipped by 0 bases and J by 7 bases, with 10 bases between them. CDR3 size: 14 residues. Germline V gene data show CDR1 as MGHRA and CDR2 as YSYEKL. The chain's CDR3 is CASSQESEGNEQFF. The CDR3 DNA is TGCGCCAGCAGCCAAGAGTCGGAGGGGAATGAGCAGTTCTTC.